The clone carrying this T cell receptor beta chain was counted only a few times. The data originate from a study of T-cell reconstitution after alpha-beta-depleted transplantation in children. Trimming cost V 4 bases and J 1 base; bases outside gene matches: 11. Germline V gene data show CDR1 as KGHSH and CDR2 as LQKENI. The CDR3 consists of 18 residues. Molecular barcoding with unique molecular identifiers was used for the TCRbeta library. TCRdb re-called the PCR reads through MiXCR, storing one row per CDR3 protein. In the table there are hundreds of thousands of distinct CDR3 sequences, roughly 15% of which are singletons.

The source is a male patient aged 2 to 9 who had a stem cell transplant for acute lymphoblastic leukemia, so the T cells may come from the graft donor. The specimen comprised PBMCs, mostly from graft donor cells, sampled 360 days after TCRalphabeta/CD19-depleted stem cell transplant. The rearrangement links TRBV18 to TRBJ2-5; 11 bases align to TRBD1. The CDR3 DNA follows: TGTGCCAGCTCACTACGGACAGGGGGCGCATCTACCCAAGAGACCCAGTACTTC. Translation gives CASSLRTGGASTQETQYF.